The following is a T cell receptor beta chain sequence with its context. Some clones are missing from TCRdb's copy, which holds only in-frame ones; the method was immunoSEQ multiplex PCR. This sample has more than 80,000 clones, with 87% found just once. CDR3 length equals 15 residues. V was trimmed by 0 bases and J by 0 bases, leaving 10 bases between them. Germline V gene sequence: CDR1 SGHTS, CDR2 YDEGEE. Patients had blood sampled at baseline and again on cycle 4 day 1 and cycle 7 day 1. This sample is drawn from a study of OX40 agonist ivuxolimab in advanced cancers. The sample in question was CD4+ or CD8+ T cells sorted from blood, obtained in a trial of the OX40 agonist ivuxolimab. This sequence originates from an adult with an advanced solid tumor such as melanoma, head and neck, liver or kidney cancer. The chain recombines TRBV5-8 with TRBJ2-7; D is uncertain. The CDR3 protein is CASSLEGPSSYEQYF. CDR3 nucleotide sequence: TGTGCCAGCAGCTTGGAAGGACCGAGCTCCTACGAGCAGTACTTC.